This paragraph covers one T cell receptor beta chain sequence. Its cognate antigen has yet to be identified. It has no much larger one-base neighbor in the sample; base qualities were not kept. From its cysteine to its phenylalanine, the CDR3 spans 13 amino acids. Left in the record is the CDR3 DNA by itself, 39 bases read in frame from the first base. Looking up the germline V gene (reference sequence) yields CDR1 LNHDA and CDR2 SQIVND. Trimming costs V 9 bases and J 1 base, and their ends lie 10 bases apart. This record comes from a study of cytomegalovirus exposure and HLA in healthy donors (TCRdb year 2017). A note on the overall study: The roughly 670 repertoires of the first cohort and the 120 validation repertoires were produced on the same platform, according to a later analysis. The study aimed to test whether signatures of past pathogen exposure could be identified by cataloging public T cell receptors. In addition to the first cohort of 650 to 800 subjects, a separate validation cohort of around 110 different subjects was used. To predict cytomegalovirus infection status, the study brought together high-throughput TCR immunosequencing, statistical association of individual TCRs with disease status, and machine learning.

Separate from the approximately 700-subject first cohort, the validation cohort of roughly 130 subjects was the group to which the donors belonged. Receptors were amplified or captured by the immunoSEQ multiplex PCR assay. As for how the authors treated the data: To diagnose cytomegalovirus status from the catalog of TCR beta chain sequences, a statistical classification framework was built. Drawn from immuneACCESS, this table holds only the in-frame rearrangements with V and J called that TCRdb kept. Clones are partly lost; checked studies trace under half to an unresolved V gene and leave the rest unexplained. The DNA was the basis for D and trimming; V, J and clone size are from that table. Present in this sample are 150,000 to 200,000 clones, about four fifths of which were seen just once. Of the sample, roughly 7% falls within the top ten clones. Here is what the overall study found, with its caveats: It was suggested by the authors that the approach could potentially be generalized to other disease states and immunological phenotypes. A later analysis had no HLA typing for the validation cohort, so co-occurrence there was scored across all 120 or so repertoires. The study listed approximately 160 TCR beta chains as associated with cytomegalovirus. The classifier was reported to diagnose cytomegalovirus status with high specificity and sensitivity in both the original cohort and the validation cohort. Most TCR sequences were seen in very few donors, while some public TCRs were found in many individuals. In a later analysis, TCRs clustered in the first cohort were found to also tend to co-occur in the roughly 130 validation repertoires, with about 94% of cluster scores above 0. A few of the identified cytomegalovirus-associated TCR beta chains were confirmed in vitro to be specific for cytomegalovirus antigens.

The chain is assembled from TRBV19 and TRBJ1-5; matching of 6 bases hints at TRBD1 as the D gene. The source of this sequence is a man aged 18 to 30 in good health and CMV-seropositive. Sequenced input: PBMCs. In nucleotides, the sequence is TGTGCCAGCACCCAGGGGAGCAATCAGCCCCAGCATTTT. Its protein is CASTQGSNQPQHF.